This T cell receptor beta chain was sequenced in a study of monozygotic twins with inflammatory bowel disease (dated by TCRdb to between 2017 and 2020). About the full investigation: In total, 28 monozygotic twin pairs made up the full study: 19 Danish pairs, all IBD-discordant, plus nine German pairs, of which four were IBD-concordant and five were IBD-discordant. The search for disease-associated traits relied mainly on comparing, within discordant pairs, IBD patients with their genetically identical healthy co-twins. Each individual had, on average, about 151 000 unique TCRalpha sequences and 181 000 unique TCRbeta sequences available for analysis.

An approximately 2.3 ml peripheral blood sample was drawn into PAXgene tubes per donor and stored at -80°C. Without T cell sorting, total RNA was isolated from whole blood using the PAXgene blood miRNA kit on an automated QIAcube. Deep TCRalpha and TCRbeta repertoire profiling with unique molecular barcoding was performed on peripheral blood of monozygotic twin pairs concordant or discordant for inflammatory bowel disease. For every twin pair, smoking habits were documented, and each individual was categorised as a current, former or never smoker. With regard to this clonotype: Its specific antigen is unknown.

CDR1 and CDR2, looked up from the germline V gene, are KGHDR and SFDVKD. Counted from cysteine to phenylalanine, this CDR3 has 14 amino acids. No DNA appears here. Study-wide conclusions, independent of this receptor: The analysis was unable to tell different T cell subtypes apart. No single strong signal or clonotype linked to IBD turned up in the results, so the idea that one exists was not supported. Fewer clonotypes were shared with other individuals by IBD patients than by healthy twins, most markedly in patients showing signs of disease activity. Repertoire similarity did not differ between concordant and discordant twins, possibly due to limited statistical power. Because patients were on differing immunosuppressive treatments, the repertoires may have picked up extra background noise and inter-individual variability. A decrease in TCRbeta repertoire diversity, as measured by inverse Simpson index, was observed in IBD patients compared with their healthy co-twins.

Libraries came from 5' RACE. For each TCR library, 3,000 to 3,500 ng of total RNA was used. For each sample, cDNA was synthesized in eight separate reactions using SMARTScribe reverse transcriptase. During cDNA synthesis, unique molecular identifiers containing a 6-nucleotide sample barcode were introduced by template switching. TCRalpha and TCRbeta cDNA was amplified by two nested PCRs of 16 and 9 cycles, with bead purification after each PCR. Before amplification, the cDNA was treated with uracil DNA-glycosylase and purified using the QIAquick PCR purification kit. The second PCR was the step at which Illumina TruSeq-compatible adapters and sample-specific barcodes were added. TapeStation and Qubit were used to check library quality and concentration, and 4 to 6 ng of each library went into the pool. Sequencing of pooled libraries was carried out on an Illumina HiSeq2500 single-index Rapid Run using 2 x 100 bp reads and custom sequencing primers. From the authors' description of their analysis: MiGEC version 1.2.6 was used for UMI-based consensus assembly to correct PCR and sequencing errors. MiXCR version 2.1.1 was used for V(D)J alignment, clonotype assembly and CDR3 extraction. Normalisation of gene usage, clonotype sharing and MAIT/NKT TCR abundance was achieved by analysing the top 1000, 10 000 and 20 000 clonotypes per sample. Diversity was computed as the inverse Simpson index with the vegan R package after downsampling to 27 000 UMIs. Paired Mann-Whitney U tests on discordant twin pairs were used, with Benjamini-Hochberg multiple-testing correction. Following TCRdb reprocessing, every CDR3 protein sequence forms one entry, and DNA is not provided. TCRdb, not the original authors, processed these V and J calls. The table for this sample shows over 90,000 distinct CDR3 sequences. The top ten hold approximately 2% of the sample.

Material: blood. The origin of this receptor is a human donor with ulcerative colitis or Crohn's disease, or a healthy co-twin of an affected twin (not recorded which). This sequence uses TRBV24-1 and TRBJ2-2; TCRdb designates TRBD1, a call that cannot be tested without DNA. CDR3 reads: CATGPGRNTGELFF.